These 2 T cell receptor beta chains originate from one sample sequenced in a study of shared clonotypes between healthy human individuals. Here immunoSEQ multiplex PCR was the method, and the copy in TCRdb shows in-frame clones only, minus some. The sample has fewer than 2.5 million clones, more than 85% seen once. The sequenced sample was naive CD4+ T cells from PBMCs. Subset meaning: CD45RA+ positively selected. The receptors originated from a man younger than 35 in good health. Some clones in this sample may be carry-over from other donors' samples.

The rearrangement uses TRBV30 and TRBJ1-1; D perhaps matches TRBD1 (5 bases). Germline values: CDR1 GTSNPN, CDR2 SVGIG (reference sequence). V lost 5 bases and J 4 bases, leaving 14 bases between the germline ends. CDR3 size: 13 residues. The CDR3 nucleotides are TGTGCCTGGGCCAGGTTGGGGGGCACTGAAGCTTTCTTT. Its translation: CAWARLGGTEAFF.

CDR3 residues: CASSLAGLFSYEQYF. CDR3 DNA sequence: TGTGCCAGCAGCTTGGCAGGACTTTTCTCCTACGAGCAGTACTTC. The chain links TRBV5-5 to TRBJ2-7, with D possibly TRBD2 on 5 matching bases. The CDR3 spans 15 residues. V was clipped by 0 bases and J by 0 bases, with 10 bases between them. The germline V gene encodes CDR1 SGHKS and CDR2 YYEKEE (reference sequence). The whole variable domain, remainder taken from reference TRBV5-5 and TRBJ2-7, is DAGVTQSPTHLIKTRGQQVTLRCSPISGHKSVSWYQQVLGQGPQFIFQYYEKEERGRGNFPDRFSARQFPNYSSELNVNALLLGDSALYLCASSLAGLFSYEQYFGPGTRLTVT.